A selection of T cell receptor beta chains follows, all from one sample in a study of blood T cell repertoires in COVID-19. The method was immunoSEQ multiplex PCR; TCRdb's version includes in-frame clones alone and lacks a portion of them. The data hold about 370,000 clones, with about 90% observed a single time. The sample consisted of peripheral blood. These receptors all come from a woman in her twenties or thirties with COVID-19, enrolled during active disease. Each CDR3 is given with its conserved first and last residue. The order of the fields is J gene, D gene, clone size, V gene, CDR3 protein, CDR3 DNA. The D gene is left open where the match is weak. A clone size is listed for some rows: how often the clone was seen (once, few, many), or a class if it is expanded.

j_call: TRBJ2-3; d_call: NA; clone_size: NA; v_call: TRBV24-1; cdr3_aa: CATSTGSYTDTQYF; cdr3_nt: TGTGCCACCAGCACCGGGTCCTACACAGATACGCAGTATTTT
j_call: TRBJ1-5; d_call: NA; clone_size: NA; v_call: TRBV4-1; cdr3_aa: CASSPHAGSNQPQHF; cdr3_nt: TGCGCCAGCAGCCCCCACGCAGGGTCCAATCAGCCCCAGCATTTT
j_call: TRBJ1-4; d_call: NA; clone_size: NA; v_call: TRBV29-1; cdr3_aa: CSATGYTNEKLFF; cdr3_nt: TGCAGCGCTACGGGGTACACTAATGAAAAACTGTTTTTT
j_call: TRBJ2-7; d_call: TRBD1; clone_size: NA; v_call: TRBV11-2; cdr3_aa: CASSPRDRVAAYEQYF; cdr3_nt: TGTGCCAGCAGCCCCCGGGACAGGGTTGCGGCGTACGAGCAGTACTTC
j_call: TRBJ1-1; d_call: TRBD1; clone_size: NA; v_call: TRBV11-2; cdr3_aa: CASTTNRGLNTEAFF; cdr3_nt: TGTGCCAGCACCACCAACAGGGGGCTGAACACTGAAGCTTTCTTT
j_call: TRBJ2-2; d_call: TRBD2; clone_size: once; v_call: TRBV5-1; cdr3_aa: CASSLGAGGMHTGELFF; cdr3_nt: TGCGCCAGCAGCTTGGGCGCGGGAGGGATGCACACCGGGGAGCTGTTTTTT
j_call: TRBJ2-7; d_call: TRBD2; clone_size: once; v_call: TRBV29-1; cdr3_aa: CSVEAGTSGTFSYEQYF; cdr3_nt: TGCAGCGTTGAAGCTGGGACTAGCGGGACCTTCTCCTACGAGCAGTACTTC
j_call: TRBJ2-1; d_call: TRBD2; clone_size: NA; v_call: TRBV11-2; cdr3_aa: CASSPDRTSGNYNEQFF; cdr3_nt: TGTGCCAGCAGTCCCGATCGGACTAGCGGGAACTACAATGAGCAGTTCTTC
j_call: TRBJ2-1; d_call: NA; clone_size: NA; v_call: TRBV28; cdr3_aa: CASSLGPGNEQFF; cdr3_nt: TGTGCCAGCAGTTTAGGTCCGGGCAATGAGCAGTTCTTC
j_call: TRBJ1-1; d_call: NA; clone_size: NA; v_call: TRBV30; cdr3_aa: CAWSVVGLNTEAFF; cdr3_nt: TGTGCCTGGAGTGTAGTGGGGCTAAACACTGAAGCTTTCTTT
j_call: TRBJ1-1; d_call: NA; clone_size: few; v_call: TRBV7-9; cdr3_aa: CASSRSREAFF; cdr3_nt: TGTGCCAGCTCCAGGTCTAGGGAAGCTTTCTTT
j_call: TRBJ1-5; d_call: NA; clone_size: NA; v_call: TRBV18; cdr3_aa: CASSPQGGSDQPQHF; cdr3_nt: TGTGCCAGCTCACCCCAAGGAGGTAGCGATCAGCCCCAGCATTTT